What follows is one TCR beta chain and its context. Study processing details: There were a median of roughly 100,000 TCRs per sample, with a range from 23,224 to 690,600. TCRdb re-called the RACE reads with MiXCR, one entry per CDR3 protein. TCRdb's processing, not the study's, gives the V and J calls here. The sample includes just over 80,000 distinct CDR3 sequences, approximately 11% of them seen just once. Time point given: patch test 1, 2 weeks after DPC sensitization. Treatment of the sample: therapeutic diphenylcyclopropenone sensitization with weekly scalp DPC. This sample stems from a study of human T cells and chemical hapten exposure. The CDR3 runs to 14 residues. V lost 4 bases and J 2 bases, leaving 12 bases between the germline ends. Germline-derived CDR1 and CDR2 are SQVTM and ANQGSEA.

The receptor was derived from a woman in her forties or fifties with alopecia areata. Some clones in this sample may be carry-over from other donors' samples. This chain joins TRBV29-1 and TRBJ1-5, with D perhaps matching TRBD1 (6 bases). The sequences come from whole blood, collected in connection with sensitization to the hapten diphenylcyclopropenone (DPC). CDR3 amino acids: CSVAQGLGNQPQHF. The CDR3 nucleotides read TGCAGCGTTGCACAGGGTCTGGGCAATCAGCCCCAGCATTTT.